The 3 T cell receptor beta chains below were found in one sample sequenced in a study of T-cell memory formation after mild COVID-19. MiXCR, run by TCRdb on the 5' RACE reads, gives a single entry per CDR3 protein. The data contain 200,000 to 300,000 distinct CDR3 sequences, about a sixth of them singletons. Sequences were obtained from PBMCs or a T cell subset sorted from them (not recorded which). The source is a man aged 18 to 35 who had mild COVID-19 (a few samples of this study predate the infection). Cell type and time point are not known.

This sequence joins TRBV11-2 and TRBJ2-4, with D possibly being TRBD1 or TRBD2 (5 bases each). Germline values: CDR1 SGHAT, CDR2 FQNNGV. V was cut by 5 bases and J by 0 bases, with 17 bases left in between. The CDR3 consists of 17 residues. The CDR3 DNA reads TGTGCCAGCAGCCCAGGGCGGGCCGGGCTAGCCAAAAACATTCAGTACTTC. It yields the protein CASSPGRAGLAKNIQYF.

This clonotype has a handful of counts. The V call is TRBV4-2, the J call TRBJ2-1, with D hard to call. V lost 3 bases to trimming and J lost 5 bases, with 14 bases between them. CDR1 LGHNA and CDR2 YNFKEQ come from the germline V gene. The CDR3 spans 15 residues. CDR3 nucleotides: TGTGCCAGCAGCCATGAAAAGGGCCCCGACAATGAGCAGTTCTTC. Its translation is CASSHEKGPDNEQFF.

The chain couples TRBV14 to TRBJ2-7; 9 nucleotides match TRBD1. The length of the CDR3 is 22 residues. J lost 3 bases, V lost 0 bases, and 24 bases had no gene match. From germline, CDR1 is SGHDN and CDR2 FVKESK. In nucleotides, the CDR3 is TGTGCCAGCAGCCAAGAACATCCCCCCACCGGGACAGGGACCGAGGCGGGCTACGAGCAGTACGTC. Translating gives CASSQEHPPTGTGTEAGYEQYV.